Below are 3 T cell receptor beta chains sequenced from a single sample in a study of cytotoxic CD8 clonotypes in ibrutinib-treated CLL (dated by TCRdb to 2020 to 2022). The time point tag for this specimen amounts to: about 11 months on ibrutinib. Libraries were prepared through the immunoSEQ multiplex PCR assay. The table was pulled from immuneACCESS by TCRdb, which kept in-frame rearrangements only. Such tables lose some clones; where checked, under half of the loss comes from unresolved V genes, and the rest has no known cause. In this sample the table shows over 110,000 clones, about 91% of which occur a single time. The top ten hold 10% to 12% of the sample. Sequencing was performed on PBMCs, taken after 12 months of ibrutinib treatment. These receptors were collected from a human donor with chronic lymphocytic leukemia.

CDR3 amino acids: CASSPNLAGDYNEQFF. Here the CDR3 DNA reads TGTGCCAGCAGCCCAAACCTAGCGGGAGACTACAATGAGCAGTTCTTC. The chain combines TRBV13 with TRBJ2-1; 10 nucleotides match TRBD2. Looked up from germline, CDR1 is PRHDT and CDR2 is FYEKMQ (reference sequence). The CDR3 covers 16 residues. Trimming at V came to 5 bases and at J to 3 bases, leaving 7 bases not matched to a gene.

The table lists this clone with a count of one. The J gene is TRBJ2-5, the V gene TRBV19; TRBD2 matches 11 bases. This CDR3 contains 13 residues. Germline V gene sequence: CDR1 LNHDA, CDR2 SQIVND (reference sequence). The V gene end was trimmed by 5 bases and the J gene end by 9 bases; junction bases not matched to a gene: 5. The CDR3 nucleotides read TGTGCCAGTAGTCTGACTAGCGGGATGGCCCAGTACTTC. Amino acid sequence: CASSLTSGMAQYF. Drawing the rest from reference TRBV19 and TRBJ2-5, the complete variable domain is DGGITQSPKYLFRKEGQNVTLSCEQNLNHDAMYWYRQDPGQGLRLIYYSQIVNDFQKGDIAEGYSVSREKKESFPLTVTSAQKNPTAFYLCASSLTSGMAQYFGPGTRLLVL.

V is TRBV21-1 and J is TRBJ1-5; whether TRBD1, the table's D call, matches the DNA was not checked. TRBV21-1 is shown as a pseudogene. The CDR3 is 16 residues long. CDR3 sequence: CASNLIGQLFNQPQHF. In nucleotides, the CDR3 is TGTGCCAGCAACCTAATTGGACAGCTCTTCAATCAGCCCCAGCATTTT.